This passage covers 28 T cell receptor beta chains from one sample sequenced in a study of T cell repertoires in cytomegalovirus infection. These TCRs' antigens remain unknown. TCRdb processed the reads anew with MiXCR; each CDR3 protein has one entry. The sample includes approximately 150,000 distinct CDR3 sequences, less than 25% seen only once; the top ten take 25%. The input for sequencing was CD8+ T cells from cultured PBMCs, taken from culture after CMV antigen stimulation. The receptors stem from a human donor in good health (CMV status not recorded). Some clones in this sample may be carry-over from other donors' samples.

In DNA form, the CDR3 reads TGTGCCAGCAGTGAATTTGGAACAGGGCCGTCGTACCAAGAGACCCAGTACTTC. Its translation: CASSEFGTGPSYQETQYF. The V gene is TRBV25-1, the J gene TRBJ2-5, with D possibly matching TRBD1 (6 bases). The V end was cut by 1 base, the J end by 0 bases, with 18 bases between. The CDR3 length is 18 residues. Germline CDR1 is MGHDK and CDR2 is SYGVNS.

The CDR3 DNA reads TGTGCCAGCAGCTTAGGGCTGTCAGGTGGAGCCAAAAACATTCAGTACTTC. This gives the protein CASSLGLSGGAKNIQYF. V and J are TRBV7-2 and TRBJ2-4, with D hard to call. The germline V and J ends were trimmed by 1 base and 0 bases, with 13 bases remaining between them. The CDR3 runs 17 residues. CDR1 is SGHTA, CDR2 FQGNSA, per germline.

The chain employs TRBV20-1 and TRBJ2-4; 7 nucleotides align to TRBD1. The CDR3 is 11 residues long. The germline CDR1 and CDR2 sequences are DFQATT and SNEGSKA (reference sequence). Trimming cost V 2 bases and J 16 bases; bases outside gene matches: 8. The CDR3 DNA follows: TGCAGTGCTAGAATCCTCCGGGACAGTTACTTC. Translated: CSARILRDSYF.

The V call is TRBV27, the J call TRBJ1-2; TRBD1 is a possible D gene (6 bases). This CDR3 has 13 residues. Germline V lookup: CDR1 MNHEY, CDR2 SMNVEV (reference sequence). V was clipped by 2 bases and J by 7 bases, with 11 bases between them. CDR3 in amino acids: CASSLGQSVGYTF. CDR3 in DNA: TGTGCCAGCAGTTTAGGACAGTCGGTTGGCTACACCTTC.

This chain connects TRBV12-3 or TRBV12-4 to TRBJ2-5, with D uncertain. The CDR3 extends over 13 amino acids. Trimming removed 3 bases from V and 5 bases from J, with 10 bases in between. The CDR3 here is CASSLAVGETQYF. CDR3 coding DNA: TGTGCCAGCAGTTTGGCCGTCGGTGAGACCCAGTACTTC.

The chain has TRBV12-5 and TRBJ2-2; TRBD1 matches 7 bases. Germline CDR1 is LGHNT and CDR2 is FRNRAP. CDR3 length: 14 residues. The CDR3 is CASQGQSNTGELFF. The CDR3 coding sequence is TGTGCGAGCCAGGGACAGTCGAACACCGGGGAGCTGTTTTTT.

The CDR3 protein is CASSLGTPPDSGQETQYF. The CDR3 DNA reads TGTGCCAGCAGCTTAGGAACCCCCCCTGACAGTGGACAAGAGACCCAGTACTTC. The gene calls are TRBV7-9 and TRBJ2-5, with a weak D call TRBD1 (5 bases). Trimming took off 1 base at V and 2 bases at J, with 20 bases between the two ends. Germline assignment: CDR1 SEHNR and CDR2 FQNEAQ (reference sequence). The CDR3 has 18 amino acids.

Only a few counts were recorded for this clonotype. This may be a read error, as it is one base from a much larger clone. This chain connects TRBV2 to TRBJ2-1; no clear D gene. The CDR3 length is 17 residues. V lost 6 bases and J 3 bases, leaving 21 bases between the germline ends. Germline loops: CDR1 SNHLY, CDR2 FYNNEI. The CDR3 DNA reads TGTGCCAGCAGCCCCAATCATCCCCAAGAGTACTACAATGAGCAGTTCTTC. Translated: CASSPNHPQEYYNEQFF.

This chain connects TRBV7-2 to TRBJ1-2; D perhaps matches TRBD1 (6 bases). Germline assignment: CDR1 SGHTA and CDR2 FQGNSA. V lost 7 bases to trimming and J lost 3 bases, with 12 bases between them. The CDR3 runs to 13 residues. The CDR3 sequence: CASMRGGDYGYTF. The DNA of the CDR3 is TGTGCCAGCATGCGGGGGGGCGACTATGGCTACACCTTC.

The CDR3 DNA sequence: TGTGCCAGCAGCTTCGGAACTTTTCCCTTCCGAGAGACCCAGTACTTC. Protein sequence: CASSFGTFPFRETQYF. This chain joins TRBV7-2 and TRBJ2-5; unclear D gene. Trimming took off 3 bases at V and 4 bases at J, with 18 bases between the two ends. Looked up from germline, CDR1 is SGHTA and CDR2 is FQGNSA. The CDR3 spans 16 residues.

This clonotype was counted only a few times. The V and J genes are TRBV6-6 and TRBJ1-2; D unclear. V shed 2 bases and J shed 2 bases, with 12 bases lying between them. Germline CDR1 is MNHNY and CDR2 is SVGAGI (reference sequence). CDR3 size: 15 residues. The CDR3 DNA is TGTGCCAGCAGTTACCCGGACGGCTTCAACTATGGCTACACCTTC. It translates to CASSYPDGFNYGYTF.

The chain has TRBV27 and TRBJ2-7, with D possibly TRBD1 on 5 matching bases. This CDR3 has 15 residues. Germline V gives CDR1 MNHEY, CDR2 SMNVEV (reference sequence). V was pared by 2 bases and J by 2 bases, with 13 bases between. CDR3 region: CASSLRGRLTYEQYF. CDR3 sequence (DNA): TGTGCCAGCAGTTTAAGGGGCAGGCTAACCTACGAGCAGTACTTC.

The rearrangement links TRBV6-5 to TRBJ1-4; 7 nucleotides align to TRBD1. V shed 5 bases, J shed 3 bases, and the junction held 9 bases outside the gene matches. The CDR3 sequence is 16 residues long. Germline V gene lookup returns CDR1 MNHEY and CDR2 SVGAGI. CDR3 in amino acids: CASSHLQGVANEKLFF. CDR3 in DNA: TGTGCCAGCAGTCATCTCCAGGGGGTGGCTAATGAAAAACTGTTTTTT.

This clonotype was found a few times. The gene calls are TRBV20-1 and TRBJ2-2; D gene uncertain. This CDR3 spans 14 amino acids. Germline V gives CDR1 DFQATT, CDR2 SNEGSKA (reference sequence). The ends were cut back, 6 bases at V and 0 bases at J, with 11 bases in the middle. CDR3 sequence reads: CSATTNANTGELFF. CDR3 in DNA: TGCAGTGCCACGACGAATGCGAACACCGGGGAGCTGTTTTTT.

This clonotype has at least ten counts. The chain combines TRBV29-1 with TRBJ2-7; maybe TRBD1 (6 bases). V lost 0 bases and J lost 4, with 16 bases in between. In germline, CDR1 is SQVTM, CDR2 ANQGSEA. The CDR3 totals 15 residues. This CDR3 is CSVEELEQGTYEQYF. CDR3 DNA sequence: TGCAGCGTTGAAGAACTGGAACAGGGAACGTACGAGCAGTACTTC.

This clonotype was seen more than once but under ten times. The chain is built from TRBV7-2 and TRBJ1-6; maybe TRBD1 (6 bases). The V gene lost 1 base and the J gene lost 10 bases, with 17 bases spanning the gap. The germline gives CDR1 SGHTA, CDR2 FQGNSA. The CDR3 contains 16 residues. CDR3 region: CASSLGNRESRSPLHF. Here the CDR3 DNA reads TGTGCCAGCAGCTTAGGGAACAGGGAATCGAGATCACCCCTCCACTTT.

The chain employs TRBV28 and TRBJ1-1; weak D call: TRBD1 (5 bases). CDR1 is MDHEN, CDR2 SYDVKM, per germline. The length of the CDR3 is 14 residues. V was pared by 4 bases and J by 3 bases, with 12 bases between. DNA for the CDR3: TGTGCCAGCAGTTCCCAGAGGGGCCACACTGAAGCTTTCTTT. Protein: CASSSQRGHTEAFF.

This clonotype was counted only a few times. V gene TRBV11-2 combines with J gene TRBJ2-7; 11 bases map to TRBD1. The germline V gene encodes CDR1 SGHAT and CDR2 FQNNGV. Trimming cost V 4 bases and J 2 bases; bases outside gene matches: 16. The CDR3 sequence is 19 residues long. CDR3 in amino acids: CASSSKDRGLVLTPYEQYF. The CDR3 nucleotides are TGTGCCAGCAGCTCCAAGGACAGGGGGCTAGTCTTGACCCCCTACGAGCAGTACTTC.

This CDR3 reads CASSPTFGPGANVLTF. The CDR3 nucleotides are TGTGCCAGCAGTCCCACGTTTGGGCCTGGGGCCAACGTCCTGACTTTC. The rearrangement uses TRBV6-5 and TRBJ2-6; D is ambiguous. Germline V gene lookup returns CDR1 MNHEY and CDR2 SVGAGI. V was shortened by 5 bases and J by 2 bases, with 13 bases between the two germline ends. The CDR3 is 16 amino acids.

This clonotype was counted between two and nine times. The chain has TRBV6-1 and TRBJ2-7; D might be TRBD1 or TRBD2, each matching 6 bases. The V end was cut by 9 bases, the J end by 4 bases, with 13 bases between. Germline-derived CDR1 and CDR2 are MNHNS and SASEGT. The CDR3 is 12 amino acids. CDR3 bases: TGTGCCAGTATCGGGGGCGGTTACGAGCAGTACTTC. Translated, it gives CASIGGGYEQYF.

The V call is TRBV12-3 or TRBV12-4, the J call TRBJ2-3; 11 positions agree with TRBD2. After removal of 5 bases from V and 3 bases from J, the junction contained 4 bases not matched to a gene. The CDR3 is 15 amino acids. The CDR3 loop reads CASSPGLAETDTQYF. The CDR3 nucleotides are TGTGCCAGCAGTCCGGGACTAGCGGAGACAGATACGCAGTATTTT.

This clonotype was observed a handful of times. The J gene is TRBJ2-3, the V gene TRBV4-2, with 7 positions matching TRBD1. Trimming cost V 3 bases and J 1 base; bases outside gene matches: 4. Germline V gene data show CDR1 as LGHNA and CDR2 as YNFKEQ. This CDR3 has 15 amino acids. The CDR3 nucleotides read TGTGCCAGCAGCCAGGAGCAGGGGGGCACAGATACGCAGTATTTT. Amino acid sequence: CASSQEQGGTDTQYF.

The V and J genes are TRBV27 and TRBJ2-1; 14 bases agree with TRBD2. The trim removed 6 bases at V and 8 bases at J, leaving 6 bases unmatched. The length of the CDR3 is 15 residues. Germline V gene lookup returns CDR1 MNHEY and CDR2 SMNVEV (reference sequence). CDR3 region: CASSGLAGGSDEQFF. CDR3 DNA sequence: TGTGCCAGCAGCGGACTAGCGGGGGGAAGTGATGAGCAGTTCTTC.

The chain links TRBV12-3 or TRBV12-4 to TRBJ2-7; TRBD2 aligns across 13 bases. J was trimmed by 1 base and V by 6 bases; bases with no gene match: 9. CDR3 size: 17 residues. As DNA, the CDR3 is TGTGCCAGCAGGGGGACTAGCGGGGTTACTCCTTCCTACGAGCAGTACTTC. This gives the protein CASRGTSGVTPSYEQYF.

In this sample, this clonotype turned up a few times. The chain couples TRBV7-9 to TRBJ2-7, with a weak D call TRBD2 (5 bases). This CDR3 is 15 amino acids long. V was shortened by 5 bases and J by 2 bases, with 16 bases between the two germline ends. Germline assignment: CDR1 SEHNR and CDR2 FQNEAQ (reference sequence). Written as DNA, the CDR3 is TGTGCCAGCAGCCCGGAGGCGATAGCTGCCTACGAGCAGTACTTC. Encoded protein: CASSPEAIAAYEQYF.

The V and J genes are TRBV7-9 and TRBJ2-1; D is undetermined. The CDR3 totals 17 residues. Germline values: CDR1 SEHNR, CDR2 FQNEAQ (reference sequence). Trimming removed 1 base from V and 0 bases from J, with 13 bases in between. CDR3 loop: CASSLDVGQRSYNEQFF. The CDR3 DNA is TGTGCCAGCAGCTTAGATGTCGGCCAGCGCTCCTACAATGAGCAGTTCTTC.

The sample holds a few counts of this clonotype. The V gene is TRBV30, the J gene TRBJ2-1; TRBD1 matches at 8 bases. Germline V gene sequence: CDR1 GTSNPN, CDR2 SVGIG (reference sequence). CDR3 length: 15 amino acids. The trim removed 0 bases at V and 7 bases at J, leaving 8 bases unmatched. As DNA, the CDR3 is TGTGCCTGGAGTGTAGGGCAGGGGGCGTTGAATGAGCAGTTCTTC. Its protein product is CAWSVGQGALNEQFF.

This clonotype occurred a few times. A read error may account for a junction end that differs from germline. V and J are TRBV11-2 and TRBJ1-2, with 7 bases fitting TRBD1. This CDR3 contains 11 residues. Per the germline V gene, CDR1 is SGHAT and CDR2 is FQNNGV. The CDR3 DNA reads as TGTGCCAGCAGCCAGGACAGGTTGCCCTTCTTC. Translating it yields CASSQDRLPFF.